Reported below is one T cell receptor (beta chain). Germline-derived CDR1 and CDR2 are WNHNN and SYGVQD (reference sequence). Between the trimmed V and J ends, which lost 7 bases and 2 bases, there was a span of 15 bases. The CDR3 runs 15 residues. The sample is drawn from a study of PD-L1 blockade in urothelial cancer. At the level of the study: Analyses were performed on blood at 3 weeks after treatment start (the second dose) and at 6 weeks. Researchers found blood samples held a median of around 140,000 T cells.

The time point here: peripheral blood 6 weeks after treatment start. TCRdb keeps only in-frame clones here, not all; method: immunoSEQ multiplex PCR. The sample yields around 66,000 clones, more than 70% seen once. This TCR derives from a man in his sixties with urothelial cancer. The chain links TRBV10-1 to TRBJ1-5; possibly TRBD1 for D (6 bases). This sample comprised PBMCs, obtained around atezolizumab (anti-PD-L1) treatment. CDR3 sequence (DNA): TGCGCCAGCAAAAAACAGGGAATGGGCAATCAGCCCCAGCATTTT. Translated, it gives CASKKQGMGNQPQHF.